Shown below are 11 T cell receptor beta chains from a single sample sequenced in a study of cytomegalovirus exposure and HLA in healthy donors. PCR was performed using 60 Vbeta and 13 Jbeta primers. Using immunoSEQ multiplex PCR, the repertoire was profiled, and TCRdb retains in-frame clones only, with some absent. The table lists around 200,000 clones, 77% of them singletons. The source material was PBMCs. Receptor source: a woman aged 60-75 years in good health and CMV-seropositive.

The rearrangement links TRBV7-8 to TRBJ1-4; 10 positions agree with TRBD1. The CDR3 runs to 15 residues. The germline CDR1 and CDR2 sequences are SGHVS and FQNEAQ. The J segment lost 8 bases and the V segment lost 5 bases, leaving 8 bases of the junction unmatched. This chain's CDR3 is CASSIRQGATEKLFF. DNA for the CDR3: TGTGCCAGCAGCATCCGACAGGGGGCAACCGAAAAACTGTTTTTT.

This chain connects TRBV7-3 to TRBJ2-3, with TRBD2 matching 8 bases. J lost 5 bases, V lost 4 bases, and 5 bases had no gene match. Looked up from germline, CDR1 is SGHTA and CDR2 is FQGTGA. The CDR3 runs 14 residues. This chain's CDR3 is CASSSGLAGDTQYF. DNA of the CDR3: TGTGCCAGCAGCTCCGGACTAGCTGGAGATACGCAGTATTTT.

This clone was detected only a few times. The chain couples TRBV10-3 to TRBJ1-1; 7 bases align to TRBD1. The CDR3 covers 13 residues. CDR1 and CDR2 (germline): ENHRY, SYGVKD. V lost 7 bases, J lost 1 base, and 3 bases stayed unmatched. The CDR3 loop is CAIIGQENTEAFF. The DNA for the CDR3 is TGTGCCATCATTGGACAGGAGAACACTGAAGCTTTCTTT.

J is TRBJ2-7 and V is TRBV6-1, with 7 bases fitting TRBD2. In germline, CDR1 is MNHNS, CDR2 SASEGT. The CDR3 covers 14 residues. V was clipped by 7 bases and J by 6 bases; unmatched bases: 12. The CDR3, as DNA: TGTGCCAGCAAAGATCTGGCGGGAGAAACCGAGCAGTACTTC. Its protein is CASKDLAGETEQYF.

This clone has just one count. The J gene is TRBJ1-2, the V gene TRBV4-1; TRBD1 is a possible D gene (5 bases). Germline V lookup: CDR1 MGHRA, CDR2 YSYEKL. Trimming took 2 bases from V and 2 from J, leaving 6 bases between them. CDR3 size: 13 residues. DNA for the CDR3: TGCGCCAGCAGCCAACAGGGAAACTATGGCTACACCTTC. Translation: CASSQQGNYGYTF.

The chain has TRBV7-2 and TRBJ1-5, with 7 positions matching TRBD1. The germline CDR1 and CDR2 sequences are SGHTA and FQGNSA. The CDR3 sequence is 15 residues long. J gave up 6 bases and V 5 bases, and 10 bases lay outside the gene matches. The CDR3, as DNA: TGTGCCAGCAGCGTCGGGGACAGCCAAGTTCAGCCCCAGCATTTT. It encodes CASSVGDSQVQPQHF.

The CDR3 DNA follows: TGCGCCAGCAGCCGTGGGGCGACGAACACCGGGGAGCTGTTTTTT. Protein product: CASSRGATNTGELFF. This chain uses TRBV4-3 with TRBJ2-2, with D possibly matching TRBD1 (5 bases). CDR3 length: 15 amino acids. Trimming left V 4 bases short and J 0 bases short, with 9 bases between. Germline lookup yields CDR1 LGHNA and CDR2 YSLEER.

This chain connects TRBV28 to TRBJ2-2; 8 positions match TRBD1. The ends lost 7 bases at V and 4 bases at J; junction bases unmatched: 5. The germline V gene has CDR1 MDHEN and CDR2 SYDVKM. The CDR3 has 14 amino acids. The DNA for the CDR3 is TGTGCCAGCAACCCGACAGGGGCCACCGGGGAGCTGTTTTTT. Amino acid sequence: CASNPTGATGELFF.

The V call is TRBV7-8, the J call TRBJ2-4, with D perhaps matching TRBD1 (5 bases). V lost 4 bases and J 0 bases, leaving 16 bases between the germline ends. In germline, CDR1 is SGHVS, CDR2 FQNEAQ. This CDR3 has 17 residues. CDR3 loop: CASSSELGALAKNIQYF. CDR3 nucleotide sequence: TGTGCCAGCAGCTCGGAGCTAGGGGCTCTAGCCAAAAACATTCAGTACTTC.

The J gene is TRBJ2-7, the V gene TRBV9; 9 nucleotides align to TRBD2. This CDR3 region has 15 residues. The trim removed 2 bases at V and 6 bases at J, leaving 9 bases unmatched. Germline V CDR1 and CDR2: SGDLS, YYNGEE. The CDR3 here is CASSVLAGSYSEQYF. The CDR3 DNA is TGTGCCAGCAGCGTCCTAGCGGGAAGTTATAGCGAGCAGTACTTC.

This clone was counted a few times. This chain links TRBV7-8 with TRBJ2-7; 8 positions agree with TRBD1. Germline lookup yields CDR1 SGHVS and CDR2 FQNEAQ. This CDR3 is 14 amino acids long. Trimming at V came to 5 bases and at J to 7 bases, leaving 10 bases not matched to a gene. CDR3 bases: TGTGCCAGCAGCCTAGGACAGGGCGAGGGGGAGCAGTACTTC. Translating it yields CASSLGQGEGEQYF.